What follows are 25 T cell receptor beta chains derived from one specimen sequenced in a study of T cell responses to AZD1222 COVID-19 vaccine (dated by TCRdb to 2020 to 2023). The library was built by means of the immunoSEQ multiplex PCR assay. TCRdb provides this immuneACCESS table in a form limited to in-frame rearrangements. Some clones are lacking; in checked studies, under half of them reflect an unresolved V gene, and why the rest are absent is not known. The sample table shows roughly 120,000 clones, and roughly 90% are seen once. The leading ten clones occupy over 3% of the sample. This sample's time point label indicates: baseline before first vaccination. This specimen was peripheral blood, taken on day 0 of AZD1222 vaccination. Receptor source: an adult in good health.

This clone appeared a few times. One end of the junction varies from germline; a read error may be responsible. The chain couples TRBV20-1 to TRBJ2-7; no clear D. Germline CDR1 DFQATT, CDR2 SNEGSKA (reference sequence). The CDR3 sequence is 10 residues long. The CDR3 loop is CSARHRWLVF. CDR3 DNA: TGCAGTGCTAGACACCGGTGGTTGGTCTTC.

The J gene is TRBJ2-7, the V gene TRBV29-1; 7 nucleotides agree with TRBD1. The CDR3 runs to 13 residues. Looked up from germline, CDR1 is SQVTM and CDR2 is ANQGSEA. Unmatched junction bases numbered 10, after V lost 7 bases and J lost 4 bases. CDR3 residues: CSAKGQNLYEQYF. The DNA for the CDR3 is TGCAGCGCCAAGGGACAGAACTTGTACGAGCAGTACTTC.

This clone is a singleton in its sample. The chain's CDR3 is CASSPRGRNEKLFF. In DNA form, the CDR3 reads TGTGCCAGCAGCCCCCGGGGGAGAAATGAAAAACTGTTTTTT. This rearrangement joins TRBV7-2 to TRBJ1-4; perhaps TRBD1 as D (5 bases). Germline values: CDR1 SGHTA, CDR2 FQGNSA. V was clipped by 5 bases and J by 5 bases, with 12 bases between them. This CDR3 is built from 14 residues.

This clone was recorded only once. The gene calls are TRBV18 and TRBJ1-4; D is unresolved. The germline V and J ends were trimmed by 0 bases and 11 bases, with 7 bases remaining between them. This CDR3 spans 12 amino acids. The germline CDR1 and CDR2 sequences are KGHSH and LQKENI. The CDR3 reads CASSPPQGKLFF. The CDR3 DNA reads TGTGCCAGCTCACCACCCCAAGGGAAACTGTTTTTT.

The chain combines TRBV4-1 with TRBJ1-4, with D unclear. With 1 base removed from V and 6 bases from J, the gap between germline ends came to 9 bases. CDR1 and CDR2 (germline): MGHRA, YSYEKL. The CDR3 is 14 residues long. The DNA for the CDR3 is TGCGCCAGCAGCCAAGGGTGGGGATATGAAAAACTGTTTTTT. This sequence encodes CASSQGWGYEKLFF.

This chain joins TRBV12-3 or TRBV12-4 and TRBJ1-1; D not resolved. Trimming stripped 1 base from V and 2 bases from J, with 5 bases between. This CDR3 region has 13 residues. The CDR3: CASSLGANTEAFF. The DNA for the CDR3 is TGTGCCAGCAGTTTAGGGGCTAACACTGAAGCTTTCTTT.

The chain has TRBV19 and TRBJ2-1; D tentatively reads TRBD1 or TRBD2 (5 bases each). The germline V and J ends were trimmed by 5 bases and 1 base, with 15 bases remaining between them. The CDR3 spans 16 residues. In germline, CDR1 is LNHDA, CDR2 SQIVND (reference sequence). The CDR3 DNA reads TGTGCCAGTAGTCTCGGCCGGGACCGTTCCTACAATGAGCAGTTCTTC. The encoded protein is CASSLGRDRSYNEQFF.

V is TRBV19 and J is TRBJ1-1; no clear D. With 4 bases removed from V and 4 bases from J, the gap between germline ends came to 13 bases. Germline assignment: CDR1 LNHDA and CDR2 SQIVND (reference sequence). The CDR3 contains 14 residues. CDR3 bases: TGTGCCAGTAGTAGGACGGGTCGAGGCACTGAAGCTTTCTTT. Translation: CASSRTGRGTEAFF.

The chain joins TRBV14 to TRBJ1-3; 7 bases line up with TRBD1. Looked up from germline, CDR1 is SGHDN and CDR2 is FVKESK. V lost 4 bases and J lost 1; bases outside the gene matches: 4. This CDR3 has 15 amino acids. CDR3 coding DNA: TGTGCCAGCAGCCTCAACAGGGGTTCTGGAAACACCATATATTTT. Amino acids: CASSLNRGSGNTIYF.

This clone was seen a single time. The chain couples TRBV11-2 to TRBJ1-1; 7 bases are shared with TRBD1. This CDR3 comprises 15 residues. In germline, CDR1 is SGHAT, CDR2 FQNNGV. The junction had 8 bases not matched to a gene; V was cut back by 3 bases and J by 4 bases. Written as DNA, the CDR3 is TGTGCCAGCAGCTTTTTGAAGGGGGCCGGCACTGAAGCTTTCTTT. This gives the protein CASSFLKGAGTEAFF.

The gene calls are TRBV11-2 and TRBJ1-2; tentative D call: TRBD1 (5 bases). Germline V gene data show CDR1 as SGHAT and CDR2 as FQNNGV. V lost 5 bases, J lost 7 bases, and 11 bases lay in between. CDR3 length: 12 residues. CDR3 coding DNA: TGTGCCAGCAGCGCACAGACAGCTGGCTACACCTTC. It is translated as CASSAQTAGYTF.

This clone was seen only once. The genes are TRBV19 and TRBJ1-6; TRBD1 matches 8 bases. The CDR3 covers 14 residues. Germline values: CDR1 LNHDA, CDR2 SQIVND (reference sequence). The V gene end was trimmed by 7 bases and the J gene end by 7 bases; junction bases not matched to a gene: 6. As DNA, the CDR3 is TGTGCCAGTACCAGAGGACAGGGAAATTCACCCCTCCACTTT. This translates into CASTRGQGNSPLHF. Variable domain in full (rest from reference TRBV19 and TRBJ1-6): DGGITQSPKYLFRKEGQNVTLSCEQNLNHDAMYWYRQDPGQGLRLIYYSQIVNDFQKGDIAEGYSVSREKKESFPLTVTSAQKNPTAFYLCASTRGQGNSPLHFGNGTRLTVT.

This clone has more than one count but fewer than ten. The chain joins TRBV6-5 to TRBJ1-1, with D perhaps matching TRBD1 (6 bases). Trimming removed 11 bases from V and 2 bases from J, with 15 bases in between. Looked up from germline, CDR1 is MNHEY and CDR2 is SVGAGI. CDR3 length: 13 amino acids. The CDR3 sequence is CAVYRDTNTEAFF. CDR3 in DNA: TGTGCCGTATACAGGGATACCAACACTGAAGCTTTCTTT.

This chain links TRBV9 with TRBJ2-5, with no clear D. Trimming removed 0 bases from V and 5 bases from J, with 8 bases in between. The germline V gene encodes CDR1 SGDLS and CDR2 YYNGEE. The CDR3 is 13 amino acids. CDR3 loop: CASSVEATETQYF. CDR3 nucleotides: TGTGCCAGCAGCGTAGAGGCCACGGAGACCCAGTACTTC.

This clone was picked up one time. The rearrangement uses TRBV3-1 (or the pseudogene TRBV3-2) and TRBJ2-1, with TRBD2 identical over 11 bases. V lost 7 bases to trimming and J lost 6 bases; unmatched junction nucleotides: 8. CDR1 LGHDT and CDR2 YNNKEL come from the germline V gene (reference sequence). The CDR3 consists of 15 residues. CDR3 in amino acids: CASTTTSGALNEQFF. The CDR3 DNA follows: TGTGCCAGCACAACGACTAGCGGGGCCCTCAATGAGCAGTTCTTC.

This rearrangement joins TRBV7-2 to TRBJ1-6; D remains unclear. Trimming took 5 bases from V and 11 from J, leaving 10 bases between them. CDR1 and CDR2 (germline): SGHTA, FQGNSA. The CDR3 is 12 amino acids. The CDR3 protein is CASSLPNAPLHF. Here the CDR3 DNA reads TGTGCCAGCAGCCTCCCGAATGCACCCCTCCACTTT. Drawing the rest from reference TRBV7-2 and TRBJ1-6, the complete variable domain is GAGVSQSPSNKVTEKGKDVELRCDPISGHTALYWYRQSLGQGLEFLIYFQGNSAPDKSGLPSDRFSAERTGGSVSTLTIQRTQQEDSAVYLCASSLPNAPLHFGNGTRLTVT.

The chain recombines TRBV18 with TRBJ1-3, with unresolved D. Trimming removed 1 base at V and 8 bases at J, with 12 bases between. The CDR3 contains 14 residues. Germline V gene data show CDR1 as KGHSH and CDR2 as LQKENI. The CDR3 bases are TGTGCCAGCTCACCACGTGGAGGGAGGGACACCATATATTTT. Translated: CASSPRGGRDTIYF.

J is TRBJ1-4 and V is TRBV5-1, with no clear D. The CDR3 consists of 15 residues. CDR1 is SGHRS and CDR2 is YFSETQ in the germline V gene. The V end was cut by 4 bases, the J end by 8 bases, with 18 bases between. The CDR3 nucleotides read TGCGCCAGCAGCGCGGGCCTCCAAGGAGGAGAAAAACTGTTTTTT. Amino acid sequence: CASSAGLQGGEKLFF.

J is TRBJ1-1 and V is TRBV11-2; no clear D gene. The CDR3 totals 13 residues. The V end was cut by 4 bases, the J end by 3 bases, with 9 bases between. CDR1 and CDR2 (germline): SGHAT, FQNNGV. The DNA of the CDR3 is TGTGCCAGCAGCTACCACAGATACACTGAAGCTTTCTTT. Encoded protein: CASSYHRYTEAFF.

This chain joins TRBV12-5 and TRBJ2-7; D is uncertain. Trimming cost V 4 bases and J 0 bases, with 10 bases left between them. Germline CDR1 LGHNT, CDR2 FRNRAP. The CDR3 consists of 14 residues. The CDR3 here is CASGSLTTSYEQYF. CDR3 DNA: TGTGCTAGTGGTTCGCTAACTACCTCCTACGAGCAGTACTTC. Based on the CDR3 plus reference TRBV12-5 and TRBJ2-7, the full variable domain is DARVTQTPRHKVTEMGQEVTMRCQPILGHNTVFWYRQTMMQGLELLAYFRNRAPLDDSGMPKDRFSAEMPDATLATLKIQPSEPRDSAVYFCASGSLTTSYEQYFGPGTRLTVT.

The chain is built from TRBV11-2 and TRBJ2-5; D unresolved. V was cut by 5 bases and J by 1 base, with 2 bases left in between. Germline CDR1 SGHAT, CDR2 FQNNGV. CDR3 length: 11 residues. The CDR3 coding sequence is TGTGCCAGCAGCCTCCAAGAGACCCAGTACTTC. It yields the protein CASSLQETQYF.

Here the CDR3 reads CASSLDRVGTEAFF. The CDR3 DNA follows: TGCGCCAGCAGCCTCGACAGGGTTGGGACTGAAGCTTTCTTT. The chain uses TRBV10-1 and TRBJ1-1, with 7 bases fitting TRBD1. Trimming removed 6 bases from V and 5 bases from J; junction bases left unmatched: 9. The CDR3 covers 14 residues. Germline V lookup: CDR1 WNHNN, CDR2 SYGVQD (reference sequence).

J is TRBJ1-6 and V is TRBV9; possible D gene TRBD1, 5 bases. Trimming left V 2 bases short and J 12 bases short, with 15 bases between. CDR1 and CDR2 from the germline V gene are SGDLS and YYNGEE. This CDR3 spans 14 amino acids. The CDR3 is CASSVPSGGGPLHF. In DNA, the CDR3 is TGTGCCAGCAGCGTCCCCAGTGGGGGAGGACCCCTCCACTTT. Full variable domain (remainder filled in from reference TRBV9 and TRBJ1-6): DSGVTQTPKHLITATGQRVTLRCSPRSGDLSVYWYQQSLDQGLQFLIQYYNGEERAKGNILERFSAQQFPDLHSELNLSSLELGDSALYFCASSVPSGGGPLHFGNGTRLTVT.

The chain is built from TRBV12-5 and TRBJ2-4; 8 nucleotides match TRBD1. V lost 6 bases, J lost 0 bases, and 13 bases stayed unmatched. The germline V gene encodes CDR1 LGHNT and CDR2 FRNRAP. The CDR3 length is 18 residues. The CDR3 nucleotides read TGTGCTAGTGGGTCGGGACAGGATAATACTCTAGCCAAAAACATTCAGTACTTC. Translation: CASGSGQDNTLAKNIQYF.

This clone was recorded only once. The V call is TRBV18, the J call TRBJ2-5; TRBD1 is a possible D gene (6 bases). From germline, CDR1 is KGHSH and CDR2 LQKENI. The V end lost 3 bases, the J end lost 5 bases, and 19 bases lay between the germline ends. This CDR3 comprises 16 residues. This CDR3 is CASSPSLRGYGETQYF. DNA of the CDR3: TGTGCCAGCTCACCCTCGTTGAGGGGGTATGGGGAGACCCAGTACTTC.